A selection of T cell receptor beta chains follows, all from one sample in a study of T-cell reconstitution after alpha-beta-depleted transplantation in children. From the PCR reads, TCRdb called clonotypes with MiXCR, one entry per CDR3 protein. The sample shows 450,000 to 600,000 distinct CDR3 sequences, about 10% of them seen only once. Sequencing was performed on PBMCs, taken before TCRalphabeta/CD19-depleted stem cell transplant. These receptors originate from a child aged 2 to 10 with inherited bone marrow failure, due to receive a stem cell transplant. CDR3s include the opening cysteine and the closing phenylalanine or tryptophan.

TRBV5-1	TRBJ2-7	CASSLVRDRYEQYF
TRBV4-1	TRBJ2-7	CASSQDPGGLQYF
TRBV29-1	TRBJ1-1	CSVVTRGNTEAFF
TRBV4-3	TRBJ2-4	CASSQGGTSAIQYF
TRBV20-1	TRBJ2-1	CSAEFSGSSYNEQFF
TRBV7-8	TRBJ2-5	CASSSGTQETQYF
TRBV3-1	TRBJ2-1	CASSQDGIEGLAGRWDEQFF
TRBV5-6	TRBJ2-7	CAISFGPGGAEQYF
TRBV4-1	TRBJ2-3	CVSSLLSGEEADTQYF
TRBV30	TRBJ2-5	CAWSVFTGAQYF
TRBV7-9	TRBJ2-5	CASSSLVQETQYF
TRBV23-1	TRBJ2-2	CADAGQQNTGELFF
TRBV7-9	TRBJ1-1	CASSGGTGRSEAFF
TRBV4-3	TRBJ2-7	CASSQALPLAYEQYF
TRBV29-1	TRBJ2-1	CSVEGGGHGAQFF
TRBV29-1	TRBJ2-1	CSVHGRAYNEQFF
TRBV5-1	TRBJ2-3	CASSRTSGSYTDTQYF
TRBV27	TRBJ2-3	CASSPHTSGRGDTQYF
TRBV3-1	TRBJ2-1	CASSQVFRDNNEQFF
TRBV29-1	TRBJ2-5	CSVEGPGETQYF
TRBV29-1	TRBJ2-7	CSVGGPGLAGVYEQYF
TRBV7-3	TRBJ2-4	CASSLVGGGGDIQYF
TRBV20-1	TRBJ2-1	CSWGGNPDYNEQFF
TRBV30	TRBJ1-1	CAWRTVGTEAFF
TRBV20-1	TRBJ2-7	CSASYMERESYEQYF
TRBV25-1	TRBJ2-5	CASSERVQETQYF
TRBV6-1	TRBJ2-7	CASIWAGEQYF
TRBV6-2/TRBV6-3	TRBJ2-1	CASSYSPKGQGHNEQFF
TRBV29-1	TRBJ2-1	CSGTRGEQFF
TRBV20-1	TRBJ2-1	CSAPPGLESFNEQFF
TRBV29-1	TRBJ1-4	CSVEDRANEKLFF
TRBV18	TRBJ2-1	CASSQSQGHDNEQFF
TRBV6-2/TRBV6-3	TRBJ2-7	CASASDGTLYYEQYF
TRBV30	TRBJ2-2	CACRSLGTGRTGELFF
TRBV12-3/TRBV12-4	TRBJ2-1	CASVYGTSSNEQFF
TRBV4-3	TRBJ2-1	CASSQDTSYNEQFF
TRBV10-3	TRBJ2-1	CANGLGGQGEQFF
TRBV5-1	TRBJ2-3	CASSFGTSGRTNTDTQYF
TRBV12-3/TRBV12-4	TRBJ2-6	CASSSSGIMGRSGANVLTF
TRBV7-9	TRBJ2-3	CASSGRLAGRVDTQYF
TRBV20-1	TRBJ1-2	CSASLQGPLGYGYTF
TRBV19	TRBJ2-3	CASSREAQELTDTQYF
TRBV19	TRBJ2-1	CASKTSTLFNEQFF
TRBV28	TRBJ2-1	CASSPGQGVRYEQFF
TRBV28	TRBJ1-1	CASSYSMSEAFF
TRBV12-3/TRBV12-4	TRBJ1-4	CASSLESGNEKLFF
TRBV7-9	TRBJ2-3	CASSGGTSGTDTQYF
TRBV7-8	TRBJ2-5	CASAGGTGGRETQYF
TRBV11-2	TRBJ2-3	CASSLVLQATHTDTQYF